The 4 T cell receptor beta chains below all came from one sample that was sequenced in a study of blood T cell repertoires in COVID-19. TCRdb's copy holds only in-frame clones and misses some; the assay was immunoSEQ multiplex PCR. The table lists around 71,000 clones, approximately 86% of them singletons. Input material: peripheral blood. These receptors were taken from a woman aged 55-70 years with acute or convalescent COVID-19.

The chain employs TRBV11-2 and TRBJ1-6; 9 nucleotides agree with TRBD1. This CDR3 contains 15 residues. Unmatched junction bases numbered 7, after V lost 5 bases and J lost 8 bases. The germline gives CDR1 SGHAT, CDR2 FQNNGV. The CDR3 loop is CASSEQGATYSPLHF. CDR3 DNA: TGTGCCAGCAGCGAACAGGGGGCCACATATTCACCCCTCCACTTT.

The V gene is TRBV5-4, the J gene TRBJ1-1; D is undetermined. Germline CDR1 and CDR2: SGHNT and YYREEE (reference sequence). V lost 4 bases and J 5 bases, leaving 15 bases between the germline ends. The CDR3 covers 14 residues. The CDR3 DNA reads as TGTGCCAGCAGCGTCGGACGGGGAGTAACTGAAGCTTTCTTT. It encodes CASSVGRGVTEAFF. Drawing the rest from reference TRBV5-4 and TRBJ1-1, the complete variable domain is ETGVTQSPTHLIKTRGQQVTLRCSSQSGHNTVSWYQQALGQGPQFIFQYYREEENGRGNFPPRFSGLQFPNYSSELNVNALELDDSALYLCASSVGRGVTEAFFGQGTRLTVV.

CDR3 amino acids: CASSGTGGRGYTF. In DNA form, the CDR3 reads TGTGCCAGCAGTGGGACAGGGGGACGGGGCTACACCTTC. V is TRBV2 and J is TRBJ1-2, with 10 bases that match TRBD1. The CDR3 totals 13 residues. V was clipped by 4 bases and J by 8 bases; unmatched bases: 4. Germline CDR1 and CDR2: SNHLY and FYNNEI.

About this clone: This CDR3 fails to terminate in the conserved phenylalanine or tryptophan, so it likely reflects a read error. No DNA is shown, since the ends of the CDR3 on it are uncertain; the CDR3 is the one TCRdb lists. This chain links TRBV6-2 or TRBV6-3 with TRBJ2-7; the tabulated D call, TRBD2, remains unverified against the DNA. The CDR3 adds up to 11 amino acids, both ends counted. CDR1 and CDR2 from the germline V gene are MNHEY and SVGEGT. CDR3 sequence: CASSYPGLPLI.